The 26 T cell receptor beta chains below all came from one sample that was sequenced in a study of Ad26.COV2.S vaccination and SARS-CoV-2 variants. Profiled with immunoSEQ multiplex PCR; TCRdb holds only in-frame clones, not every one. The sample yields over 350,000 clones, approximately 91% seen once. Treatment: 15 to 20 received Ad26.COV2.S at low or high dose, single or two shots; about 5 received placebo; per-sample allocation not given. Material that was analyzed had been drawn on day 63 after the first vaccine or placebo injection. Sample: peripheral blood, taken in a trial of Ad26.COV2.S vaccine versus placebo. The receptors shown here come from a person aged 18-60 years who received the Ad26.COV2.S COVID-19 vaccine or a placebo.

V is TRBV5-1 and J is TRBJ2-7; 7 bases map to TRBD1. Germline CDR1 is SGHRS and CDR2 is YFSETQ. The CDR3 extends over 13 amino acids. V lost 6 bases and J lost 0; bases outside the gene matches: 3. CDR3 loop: CASTTGDSYEQYF. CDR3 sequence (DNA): TGCGCCAGCACAACAGGGGACTCCTACGAGCAGTACTTC.

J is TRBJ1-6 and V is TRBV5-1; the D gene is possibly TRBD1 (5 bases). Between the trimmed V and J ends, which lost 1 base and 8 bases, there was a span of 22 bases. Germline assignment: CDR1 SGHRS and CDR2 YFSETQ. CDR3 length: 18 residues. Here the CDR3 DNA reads TGCGCCAGCAGCTTGAAGCCGTTTGGTGGCAGGGTAGATTCACCCCTCCACTTT. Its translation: CASSLKPFGGRVDSPLHF.

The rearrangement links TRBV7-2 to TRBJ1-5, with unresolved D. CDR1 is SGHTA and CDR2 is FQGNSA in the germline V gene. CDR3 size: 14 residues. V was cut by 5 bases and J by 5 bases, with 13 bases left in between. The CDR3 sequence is CASSPVSRDQPQHF. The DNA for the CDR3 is TGTGCCAGCAGCCCCGTGTCCAGAGATCAGCCCCAGCATTTT.

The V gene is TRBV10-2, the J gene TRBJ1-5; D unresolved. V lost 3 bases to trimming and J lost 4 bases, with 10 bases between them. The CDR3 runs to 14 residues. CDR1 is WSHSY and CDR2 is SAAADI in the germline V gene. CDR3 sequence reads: CASSEKPLNQPQHF. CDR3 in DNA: TGCGCCAGCAGTGAAAAACCGTTAAATCAGCCCCAGCATTTT.

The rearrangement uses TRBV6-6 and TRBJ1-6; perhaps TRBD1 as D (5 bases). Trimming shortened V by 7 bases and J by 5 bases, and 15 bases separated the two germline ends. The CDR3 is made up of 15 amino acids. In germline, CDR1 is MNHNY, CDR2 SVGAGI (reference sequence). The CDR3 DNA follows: TGTGCCAGCACATACCGGGACGGAGATAATTCACCCCTCCACTTT. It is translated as CASTYRDGDNSPLHF.

DNA for the CDR3: TGTGCCAGCTCGAGAACCGGGACAGGGAATTCACCCCTCCACTTT. Amino acids: CASSRTGTGNSPLHF. This chain connects TRBV27 to TRBJ1-6; 9 nucleotides match TRBD1. J was trimmed by 7 bases and V by 8 bases; bases with no gene match: 9. Per germline, CDR1 MNHEY and CDR2 SMNVEV (reference sequence). The CDR3 is made up of 15 amino acids.

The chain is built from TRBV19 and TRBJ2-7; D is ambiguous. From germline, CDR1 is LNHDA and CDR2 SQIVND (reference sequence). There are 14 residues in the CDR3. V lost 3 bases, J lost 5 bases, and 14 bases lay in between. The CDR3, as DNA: TGTGCCAGTAGTATTAATCACAGTGAGGACGAGCAGTACTTC. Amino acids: CASSINHSEDEQYF. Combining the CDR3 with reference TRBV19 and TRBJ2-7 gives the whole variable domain DGGITQSPKYLFRKEGQNVTLSCEQNLNHDAMYWYRQDPGQGLRLIYYSQIVNDFQKGDIAEGYSVSREKKESFPLTVTSAQKNPTAFYLCASSINHSEDEQYFGPGTRLTVT.

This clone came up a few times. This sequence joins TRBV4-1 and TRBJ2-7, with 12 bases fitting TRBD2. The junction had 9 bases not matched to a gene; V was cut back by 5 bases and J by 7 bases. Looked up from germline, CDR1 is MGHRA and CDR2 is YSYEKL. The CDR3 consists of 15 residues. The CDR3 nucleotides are TGCGCCAGCAGCAACTCTAGCGGGGGGGCCCGGGAGCAGTACTTC. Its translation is CASSNSSGGAREQYF.

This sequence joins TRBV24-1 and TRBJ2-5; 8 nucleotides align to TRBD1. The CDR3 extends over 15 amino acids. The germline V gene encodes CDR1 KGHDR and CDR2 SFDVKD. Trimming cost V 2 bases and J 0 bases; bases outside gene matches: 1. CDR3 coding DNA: TGTGCCACCAGTGATTCGACAGGGGACCAAGAGACCCAGTACTTC. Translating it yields CATSDSTGDQETQYF.

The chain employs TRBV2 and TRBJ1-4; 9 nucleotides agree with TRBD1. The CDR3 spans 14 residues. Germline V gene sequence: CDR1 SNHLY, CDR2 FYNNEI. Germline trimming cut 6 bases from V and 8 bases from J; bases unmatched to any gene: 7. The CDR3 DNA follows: TGTGCCAGCAGCCTACAGGGGGCGAGGGAAAAACTGTTTTTT. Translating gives CASSLQGAREKLFF.

CDR3: CASSDFDRAANEKLFF. CDR3 DNA sequence: TGTGCCAGCAGCGATTTCGACAGGGCTGCTAATGAAAAACTGTTTTTT. J is TRBJ1-4 and V is TRBV5-6; 7 bases map to TRBD1. Unmatched junction bases numbered 9, after V lost 4 bases and J lost 3 bases. In germline, CDR1 is SGHDT, CDR2 YYEEEE. The CDR3 is 16 residues long. The whole variable domain, remainder taken from reference TRBV5-6 and TRBJ1-4, is DAGVTQSPTHLIKTRGQQVTLRCSPKSGHDTVSWYQQALGQGPQFIFQYYEEEERQRGNFPDRFSGHQFPNYSSELNVNALLLGDSALYLCASSDFDRAANEKLFFGSGTQLSVL.

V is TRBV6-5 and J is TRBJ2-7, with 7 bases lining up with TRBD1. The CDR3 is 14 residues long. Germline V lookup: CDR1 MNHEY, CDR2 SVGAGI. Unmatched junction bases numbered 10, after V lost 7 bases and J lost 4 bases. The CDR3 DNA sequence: TGTGCCAGCAAGGGGGCAGGGGGATTATACGAGCAGTACTTC. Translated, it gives CASKGAGGLYEQYF.

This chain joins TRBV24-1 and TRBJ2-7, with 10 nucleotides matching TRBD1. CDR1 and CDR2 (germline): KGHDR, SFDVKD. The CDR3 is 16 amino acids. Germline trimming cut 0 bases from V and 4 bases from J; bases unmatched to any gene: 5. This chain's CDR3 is CATSDLSDRGEYEQYF. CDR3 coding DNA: TGTGCCACCAGTGATTTGTCGGACAGGGGGGAATACGAGCAGTACTTC.

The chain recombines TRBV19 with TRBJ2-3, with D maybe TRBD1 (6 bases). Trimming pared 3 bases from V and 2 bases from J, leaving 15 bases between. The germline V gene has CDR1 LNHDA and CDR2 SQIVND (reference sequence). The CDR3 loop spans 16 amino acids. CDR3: CASSILAGADTDTQYF. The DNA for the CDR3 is TGTGCCAGTAGTATCTTGGCAGGGGCGGACACAGATACGCAGTATTTT.

CDR3 residues: CATSKTGTVYF. The CDR3 DNA follows: TGTGCCACCAGCAAGACCGGGACAGTGTACTTC. V and J are TRBV15 and TRBJ2-7; 7 positions agree with TRBD1. Per germline, CDR1 LNHNV and CDR2 YYDKDF (reference sequence). V dropped 4 bases and J dropped 12; count of bases not matched to a gene: 6. The CDR3 contains 11 residues.

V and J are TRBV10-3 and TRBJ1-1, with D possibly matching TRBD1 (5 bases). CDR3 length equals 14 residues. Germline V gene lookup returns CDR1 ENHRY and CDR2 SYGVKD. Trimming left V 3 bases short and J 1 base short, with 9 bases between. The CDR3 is CAISEGRENTEAFF. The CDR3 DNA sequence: TGTGCCATCAGTGAAGGCAGGGAGAACACTGAAGCTTTCTTT.

The CDR3 reads CASSEEGQGNTGELFF. CDR3 DNA: TGCGCCAGCAGTGAGGAGGGACAGGGTAACACCGGGGAGCTGTTTTTT. This rearrangement joins TRBV10-2 to TRBJ2-2, with TRBD1 matching over 9 bases. The germline V gene has CDR1 WSHSY and CDR2 SAAADI. The V gene end was trimmed by 2 bases and the J gene end by 2 bases; junction bases not matched to a gene: 3. The CDR3 extends over 16 amino acids.

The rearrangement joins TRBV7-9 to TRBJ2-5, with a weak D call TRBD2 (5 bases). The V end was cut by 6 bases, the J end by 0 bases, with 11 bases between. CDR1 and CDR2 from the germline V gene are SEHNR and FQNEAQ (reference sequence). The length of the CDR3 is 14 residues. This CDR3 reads CASSSDLYQETQYF. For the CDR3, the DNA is TGTGCCAGCAGTTCGGACTTGTACCAAGAGACCCAGTACTTC.

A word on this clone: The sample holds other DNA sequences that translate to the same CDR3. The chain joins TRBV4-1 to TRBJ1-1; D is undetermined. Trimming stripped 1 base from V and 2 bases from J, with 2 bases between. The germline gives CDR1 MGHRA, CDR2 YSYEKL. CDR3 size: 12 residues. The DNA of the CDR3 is TGCGCCAGCAGCCAAGGAAACACTGAAGCTTTCTTT. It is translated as CASSQGNTEAFF.

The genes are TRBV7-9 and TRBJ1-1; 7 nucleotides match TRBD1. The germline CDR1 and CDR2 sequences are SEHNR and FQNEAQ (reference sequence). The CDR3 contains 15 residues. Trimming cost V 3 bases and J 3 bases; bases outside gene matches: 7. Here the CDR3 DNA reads TGTGCCAGCAGCTTTTCCCAAACAGGGGACACTGAAGCTTTCTTT. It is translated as CASSFSQTGDTEAFF.

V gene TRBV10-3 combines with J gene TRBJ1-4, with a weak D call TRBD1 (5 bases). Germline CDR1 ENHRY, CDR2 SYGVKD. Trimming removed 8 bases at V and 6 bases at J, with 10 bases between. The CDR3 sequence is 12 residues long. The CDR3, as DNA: TGTGCCATCGGGGGAGATGATGAAAAACTGTTTTTT. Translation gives CAIGGDDEKLFF.

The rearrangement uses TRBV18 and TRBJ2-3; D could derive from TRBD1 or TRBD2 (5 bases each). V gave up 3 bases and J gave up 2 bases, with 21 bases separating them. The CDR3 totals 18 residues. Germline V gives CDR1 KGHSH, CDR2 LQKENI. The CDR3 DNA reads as TGTGCCAGCTCACCCTACCCCCGGCTGGGGGTCCCCACAGATACGCAGTATTTT. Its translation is CASSPYPRLGVPTDTQYF.

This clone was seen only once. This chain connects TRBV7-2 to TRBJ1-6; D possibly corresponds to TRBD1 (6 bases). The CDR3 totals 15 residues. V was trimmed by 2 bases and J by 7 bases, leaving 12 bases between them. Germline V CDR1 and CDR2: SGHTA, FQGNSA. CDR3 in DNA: TGTGCCAGCAGCTTACGGGGCCAGGGGAATTCACCCCTCCACTTT. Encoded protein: CASSLRGQGNSPLHF.

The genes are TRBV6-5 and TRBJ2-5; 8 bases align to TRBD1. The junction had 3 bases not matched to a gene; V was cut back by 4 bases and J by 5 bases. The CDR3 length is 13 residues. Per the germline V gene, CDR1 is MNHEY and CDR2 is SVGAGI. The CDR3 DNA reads TGTGCCAGCAGTTGGCAGGGGGCTGAGACCCAGTACTTC. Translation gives CASSWQGAETQYF.

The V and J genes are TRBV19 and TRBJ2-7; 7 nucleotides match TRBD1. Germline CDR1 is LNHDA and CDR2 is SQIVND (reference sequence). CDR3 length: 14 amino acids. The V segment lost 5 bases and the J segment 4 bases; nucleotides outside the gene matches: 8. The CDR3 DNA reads TGTGCCAGTAGTGCTCAGGACAGGACGTACGAGCAGTACTTC. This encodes CASSAQDRTYEQYF.

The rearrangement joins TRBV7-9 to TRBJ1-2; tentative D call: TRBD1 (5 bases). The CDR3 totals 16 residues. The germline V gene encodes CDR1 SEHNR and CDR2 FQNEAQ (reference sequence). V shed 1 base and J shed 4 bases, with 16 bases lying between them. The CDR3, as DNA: TGTGCCAGCAGCTTAGGAGCCAGGGAGGGCATCTATGGCTACACCTTC. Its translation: CASSLGAREGIYGYTF.